The source of this TCR beta chain is a study of T cells in Graves' hyperthyroidism and ophthalmopathy. Study observations and caveats: Most thyroid-expanded clonotypes above 0.001 were also found in blood.

The length of the CDR3 is 15 residues. V lost 1 base and J 3 bases, leaving 13 bases between the germline ends. Germline assignment: CDR1 SEHNR and CDR2 FQNEAQ (reference sequence). Preceding any ophthalmopathy symptoms, the blood sample dates from first hyperthyroidism diagnosis. RNA transcripts were the template for amplifying TCR beta CDR3 regions. Primed by the HTBI set, a first-round RT-PCR was run on the TCR CDR3. TCRdb re-analysed the multiplex PCR reads in MiXCR, keeping a single row per CDR3 protein. The sample consists of tens of thousands of distinct CDR3 sequences, roughly 50% of them appearing once. This clonotype is classed as medium-sized (0.01 to 0.1%). The antigen remains undetermined.

Sample: blood. This receptor was taken from a woman between 50 and 59 years old with Graves' hyperthyroidism that later progressed to Graves' ophthalmopathy. The chain combines TRBV7-9 with TRBJ2-7; either TRBD1 or TRBD2 may supply D (5 bases each). Here the CDR3 DNA reads TGTGCCAGCAGCTTAGTTGTTGGGGGTTACTACGAGCAGTACTTC. It specifies CASSLVVGGYYEQYF.